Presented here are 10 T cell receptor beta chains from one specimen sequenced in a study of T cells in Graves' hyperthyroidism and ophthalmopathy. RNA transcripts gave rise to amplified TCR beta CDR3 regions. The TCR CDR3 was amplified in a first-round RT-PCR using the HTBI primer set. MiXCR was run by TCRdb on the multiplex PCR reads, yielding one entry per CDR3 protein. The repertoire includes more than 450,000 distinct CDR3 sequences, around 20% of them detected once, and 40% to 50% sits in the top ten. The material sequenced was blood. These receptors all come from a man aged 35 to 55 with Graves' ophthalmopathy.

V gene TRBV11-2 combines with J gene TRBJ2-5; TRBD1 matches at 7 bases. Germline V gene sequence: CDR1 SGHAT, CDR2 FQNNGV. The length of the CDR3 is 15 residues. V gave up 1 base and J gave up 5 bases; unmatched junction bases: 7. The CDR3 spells CASSLVTGVEETQYF. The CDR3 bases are TGTGCCAGCAGCTTAGTTACAGGGGTCGAGGAGACCCAGTACTTC.

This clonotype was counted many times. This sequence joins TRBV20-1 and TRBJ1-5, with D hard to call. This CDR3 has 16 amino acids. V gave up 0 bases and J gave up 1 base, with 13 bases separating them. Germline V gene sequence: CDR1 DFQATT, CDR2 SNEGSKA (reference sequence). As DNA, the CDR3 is TGCAGTGCTAGAGATTTGTCCGGATGGAGCAATCAGCCCCAGCATTTT. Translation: CSARDLSGWSNQPQHF.

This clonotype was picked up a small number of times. The CDR3 spells CASCTAGRMNTEAFF. CDR3 coding DNA: TGTGCCAGCTGCACCGCCGGGCGGATGAACACTGAAGCTTTCTTT. The chain combines TRBV7-9 with TRBJ1-1; D ambiguous. The V and J ends lost 8 bases and 0 bases respectively, with 16 bases between them. In germline, CDR1 is SEHNR, CDR2 FQNEAQ (reference sequence). The CDR3 loop spans 15 amino acids. Filled out from reference TRBV7-9 and TRBJ1-1, the complete variable domain reads DTGVSQNPRHKITKRGQNVTFRCDPISEHNRLYWYRQTLGQGPEFLTYFQNEAQLEKSRLLSDRFSAERPKGSFSTLEIQRTEQGDSAMYLCASCTAGRMNTEAFFGQGTRLTVV.

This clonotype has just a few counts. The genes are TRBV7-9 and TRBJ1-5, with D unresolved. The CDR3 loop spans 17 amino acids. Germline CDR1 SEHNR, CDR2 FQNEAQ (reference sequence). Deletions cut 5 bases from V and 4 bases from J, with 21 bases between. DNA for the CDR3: TGTGCCAGCAGCCCAAGTGGTTCCGAGGCGATGAATCAGCCCCAGCATTTT. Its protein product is CASSPSGSEAMNQPQHF.

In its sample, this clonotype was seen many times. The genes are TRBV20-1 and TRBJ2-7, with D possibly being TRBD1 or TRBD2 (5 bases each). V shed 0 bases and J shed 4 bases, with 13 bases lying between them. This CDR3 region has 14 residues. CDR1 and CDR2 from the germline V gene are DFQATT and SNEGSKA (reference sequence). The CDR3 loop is CSARDRQGGYEQYF. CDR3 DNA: TGCAGTGCTAGAGATAGGCAGGGCGGGTACGAGCAGTACTTC.

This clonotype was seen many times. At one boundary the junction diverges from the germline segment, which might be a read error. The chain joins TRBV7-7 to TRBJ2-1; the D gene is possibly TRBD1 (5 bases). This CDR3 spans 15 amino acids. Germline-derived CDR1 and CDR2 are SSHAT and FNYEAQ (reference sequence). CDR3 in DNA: TGTGCTAGCAGCTTAGGGGCCGAGTCGGGCAATGAGCAGTTCTTC. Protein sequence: CASSLGAESGNEQFF.

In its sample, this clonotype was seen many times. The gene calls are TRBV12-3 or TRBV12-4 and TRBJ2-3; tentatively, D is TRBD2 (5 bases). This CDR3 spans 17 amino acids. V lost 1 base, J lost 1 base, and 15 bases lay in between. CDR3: CASSLEAGPTRTDTQYF. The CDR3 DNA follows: TGTGCCAGCAGTTTAGAGGCGGGTCCTACCCGCACAGATACGCAGTATTTT.

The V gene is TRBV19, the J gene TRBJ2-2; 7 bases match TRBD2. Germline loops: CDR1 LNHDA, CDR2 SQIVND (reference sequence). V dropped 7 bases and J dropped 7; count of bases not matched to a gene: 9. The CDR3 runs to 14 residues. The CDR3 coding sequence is TGTGCCAGTACTCGCGGGGGATGGGGCGGGGAGCTGTTTTTT. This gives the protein CASTRGGWGGELFF.

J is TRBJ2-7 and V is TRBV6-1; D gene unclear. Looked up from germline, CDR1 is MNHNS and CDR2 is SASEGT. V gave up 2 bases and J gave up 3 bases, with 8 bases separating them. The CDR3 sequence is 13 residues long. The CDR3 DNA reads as TGTGCCAGCAGTGAACCCGGCGGCTACGAGCAGTACTTC. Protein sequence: CASSEPGGYEQYF.

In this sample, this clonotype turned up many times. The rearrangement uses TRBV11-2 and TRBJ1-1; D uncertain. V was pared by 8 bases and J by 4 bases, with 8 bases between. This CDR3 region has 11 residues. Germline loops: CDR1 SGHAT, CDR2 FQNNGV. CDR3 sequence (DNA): TGTGCCAGCTCCTTCGGCACTGAAGCTTTCTTT. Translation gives CASSFGTEAFF.